This note documents a single T cell receptor (beta chain) sequence. The germline V and J ends were trimmed by 9 bases and 8 bases, with 16 bases remaining between them. Looked up from germline, CDR1 is LNHDA and CDR2 is SQIVND (reference sequence). This CDR3 has 13 amino acids. Authors' analysis steps: Estimation of nucleated cell counts was performed using reference gene primer amplification. Some clones are missing from TCRdb's copy, which holds only in-frame ones; the method was immunoSEQ multiplex PCR. The V and J calls and clone size are taken from that table; D and trimming were inferred from the DNA. The repertoire consists of approximately 160,000 clones, with about 83% occurring once and the leading ten covering under 15%. The sample belongs to a study of blood T cell repertoires in COVID-19. Turning to the study itself: Whether acute or convalescent, the COVID-19 samples came from the United States, Italy and Spain. T cells, B-cell-depleted T cells, or PBMCs provided the cDNA or gDNA that served as material.

The source of this sequence is a man in his 70s who had recovered from COVID-19. Sequencing was done on a sample of peripheral blood. The chain recombines TRBV19 with TRBJ1-4; maybe TRBD1 (6 bases). This chain's CDR3 is CASRGGPLEKLFF. CDR3 sequence (DNA): TGTGCCAGCCGGGGGGGGCCCCTCGAAAAACTGTTTTTT.